The 18 T cell receptor beta chains listed next were all sequenced from one sample in a study of response to subunit inactivated influenza vaccine. A single record per CDR3 protein comes from TCRdb applying MiXCR to the RT-PCR reads. The repertoire includes about 700,000 distinct CDR3 sequences, approximately 13% of them detected once, and around 6.5% sits in the top ten. The sequencing here drew on PBMCs from blood, taken 14 to 15 days before vaccination. These receptors were collected from a man in his fifties who received an inactivated influenza vaccine.

This clonotype occurred many times. The CDR3 DNA is TGCGCCAGCAGCTTGGGGGCTAGCCAATACAATGAGCAGTTCTTC. Residues: CASSLGASQYNEQFF. V gene TRBV5-1 combines with J gene TRBJ2-1, with D possibly TRBD2 on 5 matching bases. Trimming removed 0 bases at V and 4 bases at J, with 11 bases between. Germline loops: CDR1 SGHRS, CDR2 YFSETQ. This CDR3 has 15 residues.

CDR3 protein: CAGGLAHNEQFF. The CDR3 DNA reads as TGTGCCGGTGGACTAGCCCACAATGAGCAGTTCTTC. The J gene is TRBJ2-1, the V gene TRBV28; 8 bases align to TRBD2. The CDR3 is 12 residues long. Germline lookup yields CDR1 MDHEN and CDR2 SYDVKM. V lost 11 bases and J lost 5; bases outside the gene matches: 5.

This clonotype was seen ten or more times. The CDR3 DNA follows: TGCGCCAGCAGCTTGGGGCAGGCAACTGGAAACACCATATATTTT. It codes for CASSLGQATGNTIYF. The chain recombines TRBV5-1 with TRBJ1-3; D is unresolved. With 0 bases removed from V and 2 bases from J, the gap between germline ends came to 9 bases. This CDR3 is built from 15 residues. CDR1 and CDR2 from the germline V gene are SGHRS and YFSETQ.

This clonotype was seen a handful of times. The rearrangement joins TRBV7-2 to TRBJ2-1; tentatively, D is TRBD2 (6 bases). V was clipped by 5 bases and J by 7 bases, with 18 bases between them. Germline-derived CDR1 and CDR2 are SGHTA and FQGNSA. This CDR3 spans 15 amino acids. The CDR3, as DNA: TGTGCCAGCAGCACTAGCTTCCTTGGGAGGAATGAGCAGTTCTTC. Protein sequence: CASSTSFLGRNEQFF.

This clonotype was picked up a small number of times. This chain links TRBV12-3 or TRBV12-4 with TRBJ2-7, with D hard to call. Trimming removed 2 bases from V and 3 bases from J, with 8 bases in between. The CDR3 has 13 residues. The CDR3 here is CASSLMGGYEQYF. Written as DNA, the CDR3 is TGTGCCAGCAGTTTAATGGGCGGCTACGAGCAGTACTTC.

This clonotype was recorded at least ten times. The rearrangement uses TRBV4-2 and TRBJ2-7, with 7 bases lining up with TRBD1. Germline lookup yields CDR1 LGHNA and CDR2 YNFKEQ. Germline trimming cut 0 bases from V and 2 bases from J; bases unmatched to any gene: 4. The CDR3 is 15 amino acids. CDR3 in amino acids: CASSQEDRAAYEQYF. In nucleotides, the CDR3 is TGTGCCAGCAGCCAAGAAGACAGGGCGGCCTACGAGCAGTACTTC.

V is TRBV7-9 and J is TRBJ2-1; 12 bases agree with TRBD2. The germline gives CDR1 SEHNR, CDR2 FQNEAQ (reference sequence). CDR3 size: 16 residues. V lost 4 bases, J lost 2 bases, and 3 bases stayed unmatched. The CDR3 sequence is CASSSLAGGPYNEQFF. The CDR3 nucleotides read TGTGCCAGCAGCTCCCTAGCGGGGGGGCCCTACAATGAGCAGTTCTTC.

This clonotype was observed a few times. The rearrangement links TRBV7-9 to TRBJ1-1; D unclear. Trimming pared 5 bases from V and 4 bases from J, leaving 14 bases between. Germline V gene lookup returns CDR1 SEHNR and CDR2 FQNEAQ (reference sequence). This CDR3 contains 14 residues. The CDR3 region has the DNA TGTGCCAGCAGCCCACTCCCGCCAACCACTGAAGCTTTCTTT. As protein: CASSPLPPTTEAFF.

The rearrangement links TRBV4-2 to TRBJ1-2; 7 bases align to TRBD1. The CDR3 length is 15 residues. J lost 8 bases, V lost 0 bases, and 9 bases had no gene match. CDR1 and CDR2 (germline): LGHNA, YNFKEQ. CDR3 sequence: CASSQDSGRGDGYTF. CDR3 bases: TGTGCCAGCAGCCAAGATTCGGGCAGGGGGGACGGCTACACCTTC.

The chain is built from TRBV3-1 and TRBJ1-1, with D hard to call. The germline CDR1 and CDR2 sequences are LGHDT and YNNKEL (reference sequence). This CDR3 is 15 amino acids long. Trimming took 1 base from V and 1 from J, leaving 10 bases between them. For the CDR3, the DNA is TGTGCCAGCAGCCAAGTTTACAGCCCGAACACTGAAGCTTTCTTT. It is translated as CASSQVYSPNTEAFF.

The table lists this clonotype with many counts. Being one base from a much bigger clone, this may be a read error. This sequence joins TRBV28 and TRBJ2-7; no definite D call. This CDR3 has 13 residues. Trimming cost V 3 bases and J 2 bases, with 8 bases left between them. The V gene's germline CDR1 is MDHEN and CDR2 SYDVKM. CDR3 residues: CASSLGSPYEQYF. CDR3 nucleotide sequence: TGTGCCAGCAGTTTGGGCAGCCCCTACGAGCAGTACTTC.

This clonotype came up a few times. The chain carries TRBV27 and TRBJ2-7; TRBD2 matches at 8 bases. The CDR3 has 15 amino acids. CDR1 and CDR2 (germline): MNHEY, SMNVEV (reference sequence). The J segment lost 0 bases and the V segment lost 5 bases, leaving 6 bases of the junction unmatched. This chain's CDR3 is CASSPSGGSSYEQYF. The DNA for the CDR3 is TGTGCCAGCAGTCCGAGCGGGGGCAGCTCCTACGAGCAGTACTTC.

The sample holds one count of this clonotype. This chain connects TRBV5-4 to TRBJ2-1; 10 bases are shared with TRBD2. The J segment lost 5 bases and the V segment lost 3 bases, leaving 14 bases of the junction unmatched. From germline, CDR1 is SGHNT and CDR2 YYREEE (reference sequence). This CDR3 has 18 residues. CDR3 amino acids: CASSSRPRSSGSHNEQFF. The CDR3 coding sequence is TGTGCCAGCAGCTCCCGACCCCGATCTAGCGGGAGTCACAATGAGCAGTTCTTC.

The V gene is TRBV11-2, the J gene TRBJ2-2; D might be TRBD2 (5 bases). This CDR3 comprises 16 residues. The V gene lost 1 base and the J gene lost 1 base, with 10 bases spanning the gap. Germline CDR1 is SGHAT and CDR2 is FQNNGV. The CDR3 here is CASSLAPAENTGELFF. CDR3 DNA: TGTGCCAGCAGCTTAGCACCAGCGGAGAACACCGGGGAGCTGTTTTTT.

This clonotype was recorded many times. V usage is TRBV25-1 and J usage is TRBJ2-5; the D is unclear. CDR1 is MGHDK and CDR2 is SYGVNS in the germline V gene. Trimming shortened V by 1 base and J by 0 bases, and 15 bases separated the two germline ends. The CDR3 length is 17 residues. CDR3 sequence reads: CASSELGTGPDQETQYF. CDR3 in DNA: TGTGCCAGCAGTGAATTAGGAACCGGACCGGACCAAGAGACCCAGTACTTC. Drawing the rest from reference TRBV25-1 and TRBJ2-5, the complete variable domain is EADIYQTPRYLVIGTGKKITLECSQTMGHDKMYWYQQDPGMELHLIHYSYGVNSTEKGDLSSESTVSRIRTEHFPLTLESARPSHTSQYLCASSELGTGPDQETQYFGPGTRLLVL.

The sample holds a few counts of this clonotype. The chain recombines TRBV6-5 with TRBJ2-7; 7 bases line up with TRBD1. CDR1 and CDR2 (germline): MNHEY, SVGAGI. With V trimmed by 2 bases and J by 6 bases, 10 bases remained unmatched. CDR3 length: 15 residues. The chain's CDR3 is CASSYEGARVSEQYF. The CDR3 DNA is TGTGCCAGCAGTTACGAGGGGGCAAGGGTGAGCGAGCAGTACTTC.

The rearrangement joins TRBV5-1 to TRBJ2-2, with 9 bases identical to TRBD1. J gave up 2 bases and V 5 bases, and 4 bases lay outside the gene matches. Per germline, CDR1 SGHRS and CDR2 YFSETQ. The CDR3 has 15 residues. CDR3 in amino acids: CASRKDRGNTGELFF. The CDR3 nucleotides are TGCGCCAGCAGAAAGGACAGGGGTAACACCGGGGAGCTGTTTTTT.

This clonotype was seen at least ten times. The chain employs TRBV7-9 and TRBJ2-1, with 7 bases aligning to TRBD2. The V gene's germline CDR1 is SEHNR and CDR2 FQNEAQ (reference sequence). The CDR3 extends over 15 amino acids. V shed 5 bases, J shed 3 bases, and the junction held 7 bases outside the gene matches. The CDR3 DNA sequence: TGTGCCAGCAGCCCCTATAGCGGGCTCTACAATGAGCAGTTCTTC. Amino acids: CASSPYSGLYNEQFF.